Listed below are T cell receptor beta chains from one sample, sequenced in a study. TCRdb fed the RT-PCR reads into MiXCR, producing one record per CDR3 protein. Here the sample spans hundreds of thousands of distinct CDR3 sequences, 14% being singletons. Sequenced sample: memory CD4+ T cells from blood. All receptors derive from a female donor in good health, serving as a healthy control. The CDR3 runs from the conserved cysteine through the conserved F or W. Each record gives: clone size, D gene, V gene, J gene, CDR3 protein, CDR3 DNA. D genes are given only for firm matches. The listing skips clone size in some rows; elsewhere it reads once, few, many or a size class.

clone size: many
D gene: -
V gene: TRBV29-1
J gene: TRBJ1-5
CDR3 protein: CSAVGQGDQPQHF
CDR3 DNA: TGCAGCGCCGTGGGCCAGGGTGATCAGCCCCAGCATTTT

clone size: few
D gene: -
V gene: TRBV28
J gene: TRBJ2-7
CDR3 protein: CASSGGGFSYEQYF
CDR3 DNA: TGTGCCAGCAGTGGGGGAGGATTCTCCTACGAGCAGTACTTC

clone size: many
D gene: -
V gene: TRBV7-9
J gene: TRBJ2-3
CDR3 protein: CASSPDVNTQYF
CDR3 DNA: TGTGCCAGCAGCCCTGACGTGAATACGCAGTATTTT

clone size: -
D gene: -
V gene: TRBV28
J gene: TRBJ2-5
CDR3 protein: CASSTSRTAQETQYF
CDR3 DNA: TGTGCCAGCAGTACCTCCCGGACAGCTCAAGAGACCCAGTACTTC

clone size: many
D gene: -
V gene: TRBV9
J gene: TRBJ2-4
CDR3 protein: CASNPDREDNIQYF
CDR3 DNA: TGTGCCAGCAACCCCGACAGGGAGGACAACATTCAGTACTTC

clone size: -
D gene: -
V gene: TRBV30
J gene: TRBJ1-2
CDR3 protein: CAWSRVEGGYTF
CDR3 DNA: TGTGCCTGGAGTAGAGTCGAGGGTGGCTACACCTTC

clone size: few
D gene: -
V gene: TRBV5-1
J gene: TRBJ2-2
CDR3 protein: CASSLRLGGPTGELFF
CDR3 DNA: TGCGCCAGCAGCTTGAGGCTGGGGGGCCCCACCGGGGAGCTGTTTTTT

clone size: -
D gene: TRBD1
V gene: TRBV12-3/TRBV12-4
J gene: TRBJ1-1
CDR3 protein: CASTRTGGRAEAFF
CDR3 DNA: TGTGCCAGCACCCGGACAGGGGGTCGCGCTGAAGCTTTCTTT

clone size: -
D gene: -
V gene: TRBV3-1
J gene: TRBJ1-3
CDR3 protein: CASSLLDGSGNTIYF
CDR3 DNA: TGTGCCAGCAGCCTCCTCGACGGGTCTGGAAACACCATATATTTT

clone size: few
D gene: -
V gene: TRBV18
J gene: TRBJ2-5
CDR3 protein: CASSPPSQETQYF
CDR3 DNA: TGTGCCAGCAGCCCACCGTCCCAAGAGACCCAGTACTTC

clone size: few
D gene: TRBD1
V gene: TRBV6-6
J gene: TRBJ2-5
CDR3 protein: CASRQGSETQYF
CDR3 DNA: TGTGCCAGCAGACAGGGGTCAGAGACCCAGTACTTC

clone size: -
D gene: TRBD1
V gene: TRBV20-1
J gene: TRBJ1-2
CDR3 protein: CSASDRGVGYTF
CDR3 DNA: TGCAGTGCTTCTGACAGGGGGGTTGGCTACACCTTC

clone size: few
D gene: -
V gene: TRBV6-1
J gene: TRBJ1-6
CDR3 protein: CASSDRDINSPLHF
CDR3 DNA: TGTGCCAGCAGTGACCGGGACATTAATTCACCCCTCCACTTT

clone size: -
D gene: -
V gene: TRBV12-3/TRBV12-4
J gene: TRBJ1-4
CDR3 protein: CASSNDSPRGKLFF
CDR3 DNA: TGTGCCAGCAGTAACGACAGCCCGCGAGGAAAACTGTTTTTT

clone size: many
D gene: -
V gene: TRBV12-3/TRBV12-4
J gene: TRBJ2-5
CDR3 protein: CASSPQVVGVETQYF
CDR3 DNA: TGTGCCAGCAGTCCCCAGGTTGTAGGGGTAGAGACCCAGTACTTC

clone size: -
D gene: -
V gene: TRBV15
J gene: TRBJ2-2
CDR3 protein: CATSREGPGVYGGELFF
CDR3 DNA: TGTGCCACCAGCAGAGAAGGGCCAGGGGTCTATGGCGGGGAGCTGTTTTTT

clone size: few
D gene: TRBD1
V gene: TRBV5-4
J gene: TRBJ2-1
CDR3 protein: CASSRPGQPRIF
CDR3 DNA: TGTGCCAGCAGCCGCCCGGGACAGCCAAGGATCTTC

clone size: few
D gene: TRBD1
V gene: TRBV20-1
J gene: TRBJ2-3
CDR3 protein: CSARGPSGTGALTDTQYF
CDR3 DNA: TGCAGTGCTAGAGGCCCAAGCGGGACAGGGGCCCTCACAGATACGCAGTATTTT

clone size: few
D gene: -
V gene: TRBV5-1
J gene: TRBJ2-2
CDR3 protein: CASRAGTLRNTGELFF
CDR3 DNA: TGCGCCAGCAGAGCCGGGACGTTGAGGAACACCGGGGAGCTGTTTTTT

clone size: few
D gene: -
V gene: TRBV5-1
J gene: TRBJ2-7
CDR3 protein: CASSLGQTGEQYF
CDR3 DNA: TGCGCCAGCAGCTTGGGACAGACAGGCGAGCAGTACTTC

clone size: -
D gene: TRBD2
V gene: TRBV6-6
J gene: TRBJ2-7
CDR3 protein: CASSYDAGAITPYEQYF
CDR3 DNA: TGTGCCAGCAGTTACGATGCGGGAGCCATAACCCCCTACGAGCAGTACTTC

clone size: few
D gene: TRBD1
V gene: TRBV7-2
J gene: TRBJ2-1
CDR3 protein: CASSLLGQGAGEQFF
CDR3 DNA: TGTGCCAGCAGCTTATTGGGACAGGGGGCGGGTGAGCAGTTCTTC

clone size: -
D gene: TRBD1
V gene: TRBV6-5
J gene: TRBJ1-2
CDR3 protein: CASSYSAATGTYGYTF
CDR3 DNA: TGTGCCAGCAGTTACTCGGCCGCGACAGGGACTTATGGCTACACCTTC

clone size: -
D gene: -
V gene: TRBV9
J gene: TRBJ2-1
CDR3 protein: CASSVAFRSSYNEQFF
CDR3 DNA: TGTGCCAGCAGCGTAGCCTTCAGGAGCTCCTACAATGAGCAGTTCTTC

clone size: -
D gene: TRBD1
V gene: TRBV4-2
J gene: TRBJ1-2
CDR3 protein: CASSQDVGQGDYYGYTF
CDR3 DNA: TGTGCCAGCAGCCAAGATGTAGGACAGGGTGATTACTATGGCTACACCTTC

clone size: many
D gene: -
V gene: TRBV6-5
J gene: TRBJ2-3
CDR3 protein: CASRVKGVGTQYF
CDR3 DNA: TGTGCCAGCAGGGTGAAGGGGGTCGGTACGCAGTATTTT

clone size: many
D gene: -
V gene: TRBV4-2
J gene: TRBJ1-1
CDR3 protein: CASSRDTGKITEAFF
CDR3 DNA: TGTGCCAGCAGCCGAGATACAGGGAAAATCACTGAAGCTTTCTTT

clone size: -
D gene: TRBD2
V gene: TRBV13
J gene: TRBJ2-1
CDR3 protein: CASSSGLAPGEEQFF
CDR3 DNA: TGTGCCAGCAGCTCGGGACTAGCCCCCGGTGAGGAGCAGTTCTTC

clone size: many
D gene: -
V gene: TRBV5-1
J gene: TRBJ2-7
CDR3 protein: CASSLGQTRTYEQYF
CDR3 DNA: TGCGCCAGCAGCTTAGGACAGACTCGAACCTACGAGCAGTACTTC

clone size: -
D gene: -
V gene: TRBV15
J gene: TRBJ1-1
CDR3 protein: CATSREVALGGEAFF
CDR3 DNA: TGTGCCACCAGCAGAGAAGTAGCGCTCGGGGGTGAAGCTTTCTTT

clone size: many
D gene: -
V gene: TRBV5-1
J gene: TRBJ1-5
CDR3 protein: CASSLGGLNSNQPQHF
CDR3 DNA: TGCGCCAGCAGCTTGGGAGGTCTGAATAGCAATCAGCCCCAGCATTTT

clone size: -
D gene: -
V gene: TRBV28
J gene: TRBJ2-7
CDR3 protein: CASSQPVGSSYEQYF
CDR3 DNA: TGTGCCAGCAGTCAGCCCGTAGGAAGCTCCTACGAGCAGTACTTC

clone size: many
D gene: -
V gene: TRBV20-1
J gene: TRBJ1-5
CDR3 protein: CSASKGLDQPQHF
CDR3 DNA: TGCAGTGCTAGTAAGGGTCTAGATCAGCCCCAGCATTTT

clone size: -
D gene: -
V gene: TRBV5-1
J gene: TRBJ2-5
CDR3 protein: CASSLEGRGETQYF
CDR3 DNA: TGCGCCAGCAGCTTGGAGGGGCGCGGAGAGACCCAGTACTTC

clone size: few
D gene: -
V gene: TRBV5-6
J gene: TRBJ1-5
CDR3 protein: CASSLWGASGQPQHF
CDR3 DNA: TGTGCCAGCAGCTTGTGGGGGGCCTCCGGGCAGCCCCAGCATTTT

clone size: -
D gene: -
V gene: TRBV6-5
J gene: TRBJ2-3
CDR3 protein: CASSYLRGTDTQYF
CDR3 DNA: TGTGCCAGCAGTTATTTGAGGGGCACAGATACGCAGTATTTT

clone size: few
D gene: TRBD1
V gene: TRBV7-9
J gene: TRBJ1-2
CDR3 protein: CASSLLQGTGYGYTF
CDR3 DNA: TGTGCCAGCAGCTTATTACAAGGGACAGGGTATGGCTACACCTTC

clone size: -
D gene: -
V gene: TRBV6-1
J gene: TRBJ2-3
CDR3 protein: CASGAGRGVTQYF
CDR3 DNA: TGTGCCTCGGGTGCAGGGCGAGGGGTTACGCAGTATTTT

clone size: -
D gene: TRBD2
V gene: TRBV6-5
J gene: TRBJ2-1
CDR3 protein: CASSYSGTSLFF
CDR3 DNA: TGTGCCAGCAGTTACTCCGGGACTAGCCTGTTCTTC

clone size: many
D gene: TRBD1
V gene: TRBV4-3
J gene: TRBJ1-2
CDR3 protein: CASSLEQGNYGYTF
CDR3 DNA: TGCGCCAGCAGCCTAGAACAGGGGAACTATGGCTACACCTTC

clone size: -
D gene: TRBD1
V gene: TRBV29-1
J gene: TRBJ1-6
CDR3 protein: CSVKTGYDSPLHF
CDR3 DNA: TGCAGCGTAAAGACAGGGTACGATTCACCCCTCCACTTT

clone size: few
D gene: -
V gene: TRBV7-2
J gene: TRBJ2-4
CDR3 protein: CASSLGVRENIQYF
CDR3 DNA: TGTGCCAGCAGCTTGGGGGTACGGGAAAACATTCAGTACTTC

clone size: -
D gene: TRBD2
V gene: TRBV3-1
J gene: TRBJ2-7
CDR3 protein: CASSPDSSGRAYEQYF
CDR3 DNA: TGTGCCAGCAGCCCAGACTCGAGCGGGAGGGCCTACGAGCAGTACTTC

clone size: few
D gene: TRBD2
V gene: TRBV6-2/TRBV6-3
J gene: TRBJ2-2
CDR3 protein: CASSGSSPVYTGELFF
CDR3 DNA: TGTGCCAGTAGCGGGAGCTCTCCGGTTTACACCGGGGAGCTGTTTTTT

clone size: few
D gene: TRBD2
V gene: TRBV20-1
J gene: TRBJ2-1
CDR3 protein: CSARRFSGGADEQFF
CDR3 DNA: TGCAGTGCTAGACGCTTCAGCGGGGGGGCCGATGAGCAGTTCTTC

clone size: many
D gene: TRBD2
V gene: TRBV5-1
J gene: TRBJ2-7
CDR3 protein: CASSNPSGSAYEQYF
CDR3 DNA: TGCGCCAGCAGCAACCCTAGCGGGAGCGCCTACGAGCAGTACTTC

clone size: few
D gene: TRBD1
V gene: TRBV2
J gene: TRBJ1-2
CDR3 protein: CASTTGASYGYTF
CDR3 DNA: TGTGCCAGCACTACAGGGGCGAGTTATGGCTACACCTTC

clone size: -
D gene: TRBD1
V gene: TRBV27
J gene: TRBJ1-6
CDR3 protein: CASSLSFQGVDSPLHF
CDR3 DNA: TGTGCCAGCAGTTTATCGTTCCAGGGGGTAGATTCACCCCTCCACTTT